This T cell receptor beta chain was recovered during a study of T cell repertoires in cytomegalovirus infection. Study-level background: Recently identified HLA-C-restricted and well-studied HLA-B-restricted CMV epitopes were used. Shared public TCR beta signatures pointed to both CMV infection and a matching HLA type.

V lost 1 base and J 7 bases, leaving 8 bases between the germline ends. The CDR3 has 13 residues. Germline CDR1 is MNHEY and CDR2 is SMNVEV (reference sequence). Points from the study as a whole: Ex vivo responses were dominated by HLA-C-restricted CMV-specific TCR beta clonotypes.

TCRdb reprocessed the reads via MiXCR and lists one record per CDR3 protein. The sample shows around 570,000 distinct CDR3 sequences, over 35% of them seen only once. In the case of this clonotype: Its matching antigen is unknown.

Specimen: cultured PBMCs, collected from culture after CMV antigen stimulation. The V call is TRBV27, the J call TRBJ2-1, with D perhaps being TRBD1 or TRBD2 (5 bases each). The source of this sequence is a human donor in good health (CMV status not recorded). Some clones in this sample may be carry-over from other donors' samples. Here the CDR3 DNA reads TGTGCCAGCAGTTTATTGGGGGAAAATGAGCAGTTCTTC. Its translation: CASSLLGENEQFF.